Included here is one T cell receptor (beta chain) sequence, with context. What it recognizes is unknown. These data are taken from a study of cytomegalovirus exposure and HLA in healthy donors. For the study at large: An analysis done earlier identified about 120 million unique TCR beta sequences from about 179 million T cells. The study, taken as a whole, reports: Several of the most significant clusters were apparently associated with common viral pathogens in a later analysis.

Trimming took off 2 bases at V and 5 bases at J, with 12 bases between the two ends. Germline loops: CDR1 MGHRA, CDR2 YSYEKL. The CDR3 has 14 residues. The PCR had 60 Vbeta and 13 Jbeta primers. Data came from immunoSEQ multiplex PCR; TCRdb stores just in-frame clones and leaves some out. The sample has about 130,000 clones, approximately 82% seen once. This receptor was obtained from a woman between 18 and 30 years old in good health and CMV-seropositive. The genes are TRBV4-1 and TRBJ1-1; perhaps TRBD1 as D (6 bases). The source material was PBMCs. The DNA of the CDR3 is TGCGCCAGCAGCCAACTAACAGGGTTGACTGAAGCTTTCTTT. This codes for CASSQLTGLTEAFF.